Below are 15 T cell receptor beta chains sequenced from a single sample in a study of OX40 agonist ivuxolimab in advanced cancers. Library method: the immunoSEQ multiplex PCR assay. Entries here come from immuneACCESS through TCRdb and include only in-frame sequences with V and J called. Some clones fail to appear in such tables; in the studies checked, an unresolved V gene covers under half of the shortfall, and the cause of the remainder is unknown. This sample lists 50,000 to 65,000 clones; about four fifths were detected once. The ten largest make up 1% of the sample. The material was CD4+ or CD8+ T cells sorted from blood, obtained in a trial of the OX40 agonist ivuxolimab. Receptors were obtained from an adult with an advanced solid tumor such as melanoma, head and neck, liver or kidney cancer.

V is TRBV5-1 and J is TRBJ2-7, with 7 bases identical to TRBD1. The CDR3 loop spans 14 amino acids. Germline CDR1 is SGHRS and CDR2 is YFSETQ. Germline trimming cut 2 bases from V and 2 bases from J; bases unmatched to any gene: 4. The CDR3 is CASSFGTETYEQYF. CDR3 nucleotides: TGCGCCAGCAGCTTCGGGACAGAAACCTACGAGCAGTACTTC.

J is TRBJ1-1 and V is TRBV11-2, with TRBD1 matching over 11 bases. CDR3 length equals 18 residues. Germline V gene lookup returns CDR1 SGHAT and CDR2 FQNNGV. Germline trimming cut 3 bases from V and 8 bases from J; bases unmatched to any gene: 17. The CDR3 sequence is CASSFGQGASPSHLEAFF. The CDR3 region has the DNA TGTGCCAGCAGCTTCGGACAGGGGGCGTCCCCAAGCCACCTCGAAGCTTTCTTT.

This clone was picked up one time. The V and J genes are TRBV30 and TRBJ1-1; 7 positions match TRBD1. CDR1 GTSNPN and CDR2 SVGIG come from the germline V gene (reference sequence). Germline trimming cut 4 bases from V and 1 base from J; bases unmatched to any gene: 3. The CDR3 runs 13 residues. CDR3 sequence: CAWTRGQNTEAFF. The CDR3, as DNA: TGTGCCTGGACGAGGGGGCAGAACACTGAAGCTTTCTTT. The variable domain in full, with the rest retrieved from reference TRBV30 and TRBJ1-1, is SQTIHQWPATLVQPVGSPLSLECTVEGTSNPNLYWYRQAAGRGLQLLFYSVGIGQISSEVPQNLSASRPQDRQFILSSKKLLLSDSGFYLCAWTRGQNTEAFFGQGTRLTVV.

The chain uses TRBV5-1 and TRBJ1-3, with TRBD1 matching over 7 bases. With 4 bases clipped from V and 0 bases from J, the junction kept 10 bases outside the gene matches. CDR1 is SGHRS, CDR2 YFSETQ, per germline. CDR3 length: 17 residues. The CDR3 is CASSLSGGQLSGNTIYF. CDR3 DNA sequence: TGCGCCAGCAGCCTAAGCGGGGGACAGCTCTCTGGAAACACCATATATTTT.

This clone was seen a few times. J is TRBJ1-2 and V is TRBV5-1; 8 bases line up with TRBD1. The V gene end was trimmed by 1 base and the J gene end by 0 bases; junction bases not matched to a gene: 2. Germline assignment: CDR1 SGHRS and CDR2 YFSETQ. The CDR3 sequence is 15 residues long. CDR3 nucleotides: TGCGCCAGCAGCTTGTGGGGACAGGCTAACTATGGCTACACCTTC. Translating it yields CASSLWGQANYGYTF.

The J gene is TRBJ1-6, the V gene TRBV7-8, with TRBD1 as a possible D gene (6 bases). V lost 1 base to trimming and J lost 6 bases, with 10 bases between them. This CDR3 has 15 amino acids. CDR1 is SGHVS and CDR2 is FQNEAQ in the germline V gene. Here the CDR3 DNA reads TGTGCCAGCAGCTTAGAAAGGGGGGGTAATTCACCCCTCCACTTT. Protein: CASSLERGGNSPLHF.

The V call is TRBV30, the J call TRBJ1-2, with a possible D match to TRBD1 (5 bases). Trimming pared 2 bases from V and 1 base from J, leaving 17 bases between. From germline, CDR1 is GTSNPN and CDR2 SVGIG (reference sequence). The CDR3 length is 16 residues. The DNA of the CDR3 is TGTGCCTGGAGTCCAACTCTCAGACAGCTTAACTATGGCTACACCTTC. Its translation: CAWSPTLRQLNYGYTF.

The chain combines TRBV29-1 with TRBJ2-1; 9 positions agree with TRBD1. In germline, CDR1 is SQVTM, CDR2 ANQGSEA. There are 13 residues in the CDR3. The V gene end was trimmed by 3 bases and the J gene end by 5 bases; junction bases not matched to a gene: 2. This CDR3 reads CSVEWDRDNEQFF. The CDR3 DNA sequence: TGCAGCGTTGAGTGGGACAGGGACAATGAGCAGTTCTTC.

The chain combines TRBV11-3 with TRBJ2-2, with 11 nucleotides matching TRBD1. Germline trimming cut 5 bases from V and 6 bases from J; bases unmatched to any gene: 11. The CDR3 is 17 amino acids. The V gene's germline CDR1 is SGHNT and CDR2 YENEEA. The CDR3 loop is CASSAQTGTGGAGELFF. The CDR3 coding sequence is TGTGCCAGCAGCGCACAGACCGGGACAGGGGGGGCCGGGGAGCTGTTTTTT.

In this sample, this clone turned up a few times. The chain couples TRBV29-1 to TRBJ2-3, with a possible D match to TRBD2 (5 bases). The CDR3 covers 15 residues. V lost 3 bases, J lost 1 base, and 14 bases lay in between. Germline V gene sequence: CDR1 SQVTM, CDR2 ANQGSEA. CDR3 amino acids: CSVDDGEKGTDTQYF. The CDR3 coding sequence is TGCAGCGTTGATGACGGGGAAAAGGGCACAGATACGCAGTATTTT.

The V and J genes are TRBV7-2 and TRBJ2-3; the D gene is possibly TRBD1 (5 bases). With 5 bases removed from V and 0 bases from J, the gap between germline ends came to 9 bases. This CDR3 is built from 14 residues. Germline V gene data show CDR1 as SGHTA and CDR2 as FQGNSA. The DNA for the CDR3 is TGTGCCAGCAGCCTGACAGCTAGCACAGATACGCAGTATTTT. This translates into CASSLTASTDTQYF. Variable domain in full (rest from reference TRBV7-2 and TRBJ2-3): GAGVSQSPSNKVTEKGKDVELRCDPISGHTALYWYRQSLGQGLEFLIYFQGNSAPDKSGLPSDRFSAERTGGSVSTLTIQRTQQEDSAVYLCASSLTASTDTQYFGPGTRLTVL.

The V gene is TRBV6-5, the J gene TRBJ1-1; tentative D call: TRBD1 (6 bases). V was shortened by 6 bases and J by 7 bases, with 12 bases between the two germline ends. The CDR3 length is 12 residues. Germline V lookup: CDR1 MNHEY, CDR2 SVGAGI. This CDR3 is CASSVIQGEAFF. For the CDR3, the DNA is TGTGCCAGCAGCGTCATACAGGGTGAAGCTTTCTTT.

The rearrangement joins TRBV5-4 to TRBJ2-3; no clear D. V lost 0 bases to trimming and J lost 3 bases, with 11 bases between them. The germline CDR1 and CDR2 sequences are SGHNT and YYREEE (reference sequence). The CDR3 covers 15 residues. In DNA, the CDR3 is TGTGCCAGCAGCTTGGGGCTAGTCAGGACAGATACGCAGTATTTT. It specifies CASSLGLVRTDTQYF.

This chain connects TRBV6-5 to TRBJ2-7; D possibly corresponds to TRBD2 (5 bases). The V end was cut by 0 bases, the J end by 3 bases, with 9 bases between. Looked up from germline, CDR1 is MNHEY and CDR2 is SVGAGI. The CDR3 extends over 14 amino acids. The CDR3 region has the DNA TGTGCCAGCAGTTACTCCGCGGGTAACTACGAGCAGTACTTC. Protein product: CASSYSAGNYEQYF.

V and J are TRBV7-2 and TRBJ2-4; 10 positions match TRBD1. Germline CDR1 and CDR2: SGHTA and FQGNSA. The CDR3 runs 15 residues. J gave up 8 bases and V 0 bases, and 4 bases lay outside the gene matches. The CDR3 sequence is CASSLAGTGAHIQYF. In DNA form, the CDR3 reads TGTGCCAGCAGCTTAGCTGGGACAGGGGCTCACATTCAGTACTTC. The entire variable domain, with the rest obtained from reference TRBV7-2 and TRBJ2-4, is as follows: GAGVSQSPSNKVTEKGKDVELRCDPISGHTALYWYRQSLGQGLEFLIYFQGNSAPDKSGLPSDRFSAERTGGSVSTLTIQRTQQEDSAVYLCASSLAGTGAHIQYFGAGTRLSVL.